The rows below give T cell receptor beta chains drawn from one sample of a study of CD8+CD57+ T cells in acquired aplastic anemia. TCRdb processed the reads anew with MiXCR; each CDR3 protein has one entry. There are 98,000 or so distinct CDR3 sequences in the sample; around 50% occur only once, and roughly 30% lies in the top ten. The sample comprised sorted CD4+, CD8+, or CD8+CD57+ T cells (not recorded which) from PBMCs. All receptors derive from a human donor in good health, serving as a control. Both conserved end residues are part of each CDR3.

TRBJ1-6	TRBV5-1	CASSGGQVNSPLHF
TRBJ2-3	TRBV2	CAGGLVHSTDTQYF
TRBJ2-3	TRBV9	CASSVARLAESYTDTQYF
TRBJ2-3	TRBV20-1	CSASGDRGRDTQYF
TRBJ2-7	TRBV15	CATSRGDPLGEQYF
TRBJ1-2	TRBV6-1	CASSLQTGTALYGYTF
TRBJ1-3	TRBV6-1	CASSELGSGNTIYF
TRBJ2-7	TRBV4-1	CASSQDRWWGPDEQYF
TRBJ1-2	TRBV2	CASRASGDYGYTF
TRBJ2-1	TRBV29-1	CSVRTGSSYNEQFF
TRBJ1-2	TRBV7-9	CASSLKGYTF
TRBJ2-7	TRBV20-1	CSALPGQLFSEQYF
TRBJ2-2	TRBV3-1	CASSQVYGTALGELFF
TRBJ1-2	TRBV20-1	CSAFAVGFYGYTF
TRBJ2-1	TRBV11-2	CASSGGGIVFNEQFF
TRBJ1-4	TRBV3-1	CASSQGGQGIEKLFF
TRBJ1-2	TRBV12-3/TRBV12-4	CASSFRTGGPEAGYTF
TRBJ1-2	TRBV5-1	CASSVQGDGYTF
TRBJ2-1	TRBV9	CASSLSGQGHNEQFF
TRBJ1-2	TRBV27	CASSLSRGGYGYTF
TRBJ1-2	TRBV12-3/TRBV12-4	CASSIPGQGMSYGYTF
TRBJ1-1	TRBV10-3	CAISEKGMNTEAFF
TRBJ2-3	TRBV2	CASSRDSYTDTQYF
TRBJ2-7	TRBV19	CASSMTSGEWREQYF
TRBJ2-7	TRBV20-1	CSAGTSGYEWQYF
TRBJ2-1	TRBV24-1	CATSDLGTRNEQFF
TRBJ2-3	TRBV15	CATSSKTGTVITDTQYF
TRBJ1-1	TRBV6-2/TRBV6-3	CASSFEQNTEAFF
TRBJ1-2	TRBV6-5	CASSYYGTSYGGYTF
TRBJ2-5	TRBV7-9	CASSTTAGTQYF
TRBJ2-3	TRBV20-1	CSARGTSTDTQYF
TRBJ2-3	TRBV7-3	CASSSLAGEQYF
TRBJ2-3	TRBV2	CASSDLRGGRDTQYF
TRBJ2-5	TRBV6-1	CASSRGPGGLQETQYF
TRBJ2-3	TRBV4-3	CASSRTTGTSTDTQYF
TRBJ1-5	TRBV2	CASSTRQVQSAPAF
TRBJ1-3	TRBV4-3	CASSQVVGQLGNTIYF
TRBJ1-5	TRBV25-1	CASSESRGDLNQPQHF
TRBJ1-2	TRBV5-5	CASSLGQGLIGGYTF
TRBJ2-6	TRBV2	CASSIRGTGANVLTF
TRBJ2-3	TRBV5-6	CASSLWGDTDTQYF
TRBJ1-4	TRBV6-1	CASSGDQLGDEKLFF
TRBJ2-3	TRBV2	CASRPLSRRNTDTQYF